These T cell receptor beta chains were read from a single sample in a study of regulatory T cells in long-lasting Graves disease. A single record per CDR3 protein comes from TCRdb applying MiXCR to the multiplex PCR reads. The sample lists about half a million distinct CDR3 sequences, around 12% occurring once. Separately, the same data were catalogued under a study of T cells in Graves' hyperthyroidism and ophthalmopathy.

The input for sequencing was peripheral blood mononuclear cells (PBMCs), taken at new diagnosis, from a patient treated with antithyroid drugs. These receptors came from a woman younger than 45 with Graves disease. CDR3s include the opening cysteine and the closing phenylalanine or tryptophan. Each record gives: V gene, CDR3 protein.

V: TRBV18
CDR3: CASSPPGLADTQYF

V: TRBV6-1
CDR3: CASRGSGAQYEQYF

V: TRBV7-2
CDR3: CASSFGLAGAYGAKQFF

V: TRBV11-2
CDR3: CASSLGTGFRANVLTF

V: TRBV20-1
CDR3: CSASTSDRGQGPEAFF

V: TRBV7-2
CDR3: CASSTQNGRSTDTQYF

V: TRBV5-5
CDR3: CASSPDVNYGYTF

V: TRBV27
CDR3: CASSRGGLGSPLHF

V: TRBV20-1
CDR3: CSAREAGTGPYEQYF

V: TRBV7-2
CDR3: CASSLGAGLGGELFF

V: TRBV28
CDR3: CASRRDPTLGYGYTF

V: TRBV5-1
CDR3: CASSLDQYEQYF

V: TRBV19
CDR3: CASSYGTFNQPQHF

V: TRBV20-1
CDR3: CSARHSGANVLTF

V: TRBV30
CDR3: CAWGVGVLTF

V: TRBV5-4
CDR3: CASSRDGQLNTEAFF

V: TRBV2
CDR3: CASTPGSTGELFF

V: TRBV19
CDR3: CASTRDGLSNQPQHF

V: TRBV20-1
CDR3: CSATPGGREQFF

V: TRBV7-2
CDR3: CASSLEHTGELFF

V: TRBV7-2
CDR3: CASSLAPGTYEQYF

V: TRBV19
CDR3: CASSTLAGDSTDTQYF

V: TRBV19
CDR3: CASSILGTSALSEQFF

V: TRBV6-1
CDR3: CASSLDSVGEKLFF

V: TRBV7-9
CDR3: CASSLEYPEEQFF

V: TRBV11-3
CDR3: CASSLDRGQRYNEQFF

V: TRBV9
CDR3: CASSAGTSDTQYF

V: TRBV2
CDR3: CASQDRGREQFTDTQYF

V: TRBV18
CDR3: CASSPVRDEQFF

V: TRBV12-3/TRBV12-4
CDR3: CASSLTSYGYTF

V: TRBV20-1
CDR3: CSASDRGLYEQYF

V: TRBV6-2/TRBV6-3
CDR3: CASSYRRGSGANVLTF

V: TRBV28
CDR3: CASRTRETQYF

V: TRBV29-1
CDR3: CSVEDLGHPNYGYTF

V: TRBV3-1
CDR3: CASSRAGQAYGYTF

V: TRBV20-1
CDR3: CSASEGLETIEQYF

V: TRBV18
CDR3: CASSPAAGGEKLFF

V: TRBV20-1
CDR3: CSARAGTVNTEAFF

V: TRBV5-1
CDR3: CASSLSSRDSGHEQYF

V: TRBV19
CDR3: CASKQTGYLAKNIQYF

V: TRBV6-5
CDR3: CASSSATATYNEQFF

V: TRBV12-3/TRBV12-4
CDR3: CASSNFRTSGNTDTQYF